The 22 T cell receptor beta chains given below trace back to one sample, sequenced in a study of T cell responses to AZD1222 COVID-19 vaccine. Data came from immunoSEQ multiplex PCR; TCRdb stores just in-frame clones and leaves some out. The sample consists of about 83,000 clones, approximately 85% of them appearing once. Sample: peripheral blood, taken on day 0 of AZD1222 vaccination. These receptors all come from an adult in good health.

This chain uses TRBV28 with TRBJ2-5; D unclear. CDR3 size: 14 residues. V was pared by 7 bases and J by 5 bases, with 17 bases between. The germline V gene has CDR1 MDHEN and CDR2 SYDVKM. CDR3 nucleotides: TGTGCCAGCACCCAACTGGGGTTACGGGAGACCCAGTACTTC. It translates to CASTQLGLRETQYF.

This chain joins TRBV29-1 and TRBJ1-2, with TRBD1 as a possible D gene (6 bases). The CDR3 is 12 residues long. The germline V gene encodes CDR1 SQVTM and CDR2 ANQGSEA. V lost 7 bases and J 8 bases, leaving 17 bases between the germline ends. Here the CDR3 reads CSARSGDLGYTF. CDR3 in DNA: TGCAGCGCGCGTTCAGGGGATCTCGGCTACACCTTC.

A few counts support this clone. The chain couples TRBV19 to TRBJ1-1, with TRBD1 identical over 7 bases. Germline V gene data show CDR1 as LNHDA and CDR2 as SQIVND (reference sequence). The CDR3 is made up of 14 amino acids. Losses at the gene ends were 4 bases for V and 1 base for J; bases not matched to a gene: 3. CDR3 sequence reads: CASSTQGGNTEAFF. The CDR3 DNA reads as TGTGCCAGTAGTACCCAGGGGGGGAACACTGAAGCTTTCTTT.

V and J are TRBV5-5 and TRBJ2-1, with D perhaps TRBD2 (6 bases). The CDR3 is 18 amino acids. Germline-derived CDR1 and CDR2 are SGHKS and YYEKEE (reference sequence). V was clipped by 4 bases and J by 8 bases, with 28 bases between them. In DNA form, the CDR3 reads TGTGCCAGCAGCCCAACCGGGGGTTTCCCCTTAGGGGACGATGAGCAGTTCTTC. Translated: CASSPTGGFPLGDDEQFF.

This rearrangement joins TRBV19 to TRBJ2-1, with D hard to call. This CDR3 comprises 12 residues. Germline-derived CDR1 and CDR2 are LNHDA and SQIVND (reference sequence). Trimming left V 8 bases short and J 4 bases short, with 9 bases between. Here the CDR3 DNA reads TGTGCCAGTGGGCTTCGGTACAATGAGCAGTTCTTC. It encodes CASGLRYNEQFF.

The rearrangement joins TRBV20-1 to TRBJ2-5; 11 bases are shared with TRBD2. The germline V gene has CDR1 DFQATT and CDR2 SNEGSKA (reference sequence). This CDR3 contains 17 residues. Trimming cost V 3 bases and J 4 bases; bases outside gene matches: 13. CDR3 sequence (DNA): TGCAGTGCTAGTGCTAGCGGGAGGAGCGGTTTGGGAGAGACCCAGTACTTC. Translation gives CSASASGRSGLGETQYF.

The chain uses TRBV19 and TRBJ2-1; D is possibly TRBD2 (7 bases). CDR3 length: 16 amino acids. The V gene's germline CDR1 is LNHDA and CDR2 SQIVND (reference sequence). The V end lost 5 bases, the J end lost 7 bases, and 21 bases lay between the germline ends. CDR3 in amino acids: CASSPPRGGEGNEQFF. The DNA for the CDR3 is TGTGCCAGTAGTCCCCCTAGGGGGGGCGAGGGGAATGAGCAGTTCTTC.

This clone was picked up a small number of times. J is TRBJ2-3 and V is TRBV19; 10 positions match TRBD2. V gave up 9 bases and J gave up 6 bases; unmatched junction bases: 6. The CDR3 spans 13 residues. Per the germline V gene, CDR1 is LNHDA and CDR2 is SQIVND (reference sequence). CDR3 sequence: CASNSGRTDTQYF. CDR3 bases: TGTGCCAGCAATAGCGGGAGGACCGATACGCAGTATTTT. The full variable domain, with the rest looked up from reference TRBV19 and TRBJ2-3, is DGGITQSPKYLFRKEGQNVTLSCEQNLNHDAMYWYRQDPGQGLRLIYYSQIVNDFQKGDIAEGYSVSREKKESFPLTVTSAQKNPTAFYLCASNSGRTDTQYFGPGTRLTVL.

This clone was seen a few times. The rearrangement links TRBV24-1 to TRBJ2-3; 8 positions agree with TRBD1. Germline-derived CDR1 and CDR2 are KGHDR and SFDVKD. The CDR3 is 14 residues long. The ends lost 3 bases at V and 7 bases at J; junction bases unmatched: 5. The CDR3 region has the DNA TGTGCCACCAGTGATGCCTCAGGGGGCAATACGCAGTATTTT. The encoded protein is CATSDASGGNTQYF.

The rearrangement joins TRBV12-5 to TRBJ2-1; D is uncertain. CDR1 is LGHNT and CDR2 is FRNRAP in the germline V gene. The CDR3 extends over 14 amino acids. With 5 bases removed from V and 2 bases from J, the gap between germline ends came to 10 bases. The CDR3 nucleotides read TGTGCTAGTGGTCTAGGCAGCGCCTACAATGAGCAGTTCTTC. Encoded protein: CASGLGSAYNEQFF. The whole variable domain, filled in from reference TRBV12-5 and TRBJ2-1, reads DARVTQTPRHKVTEMGQEVTMRCQPILGHNTVFWYRQTMMQGLELLAYFRNRAPLDDSGMPKDRFSAEMPDATLATLKIQPSEPRDSAVYFCASGLGSAYNEQFFGPGTRLTVL.

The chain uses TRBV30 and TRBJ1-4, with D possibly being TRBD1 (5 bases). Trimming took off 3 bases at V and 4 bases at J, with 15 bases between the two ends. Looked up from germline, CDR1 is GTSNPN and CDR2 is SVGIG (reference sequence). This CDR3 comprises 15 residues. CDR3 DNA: TGTGCCTGGAGCAAGGCGGGGGGTAGTAATGAAAAACTGTTTTTT. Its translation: CAWSKAGGSNEKLFF.

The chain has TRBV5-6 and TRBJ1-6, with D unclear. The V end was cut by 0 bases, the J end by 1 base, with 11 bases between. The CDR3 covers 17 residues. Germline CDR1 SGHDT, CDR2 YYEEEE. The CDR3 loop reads CASSLASSVSYNSPLHF. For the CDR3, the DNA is TGTGCCAGCAGCTTGGCATCCAGCGTTTCCTATAATTCACCCCTCCACTTT.

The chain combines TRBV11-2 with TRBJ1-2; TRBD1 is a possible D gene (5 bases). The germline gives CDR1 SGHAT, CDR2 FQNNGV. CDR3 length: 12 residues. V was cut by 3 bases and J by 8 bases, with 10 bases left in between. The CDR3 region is CASSLGGFGYTF. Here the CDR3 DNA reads TGTGCCAGCAGCTTGGGGGGGTTCGGCTACACCTTC.

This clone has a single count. This CDR3 reads CASSRGGQETQYF. The DNA of the CDR3 is TGTGCCAGCAGCCGCGGGGGCCAAGAGACCCAGTACTTC. This chain links TRBV7-3 with TRBJ2-5, with 7 bases lining up with TRBD2. There are 13 residues in the CDR3. J gave up 1 base and V 5 bases, and 1 base lay outside the gene matches. CDR1 and CDR2 (germline): SGHTA, FQGTGA. Filled out from reference TRBV7-3 and TRBJ2-5, the complete variable domain reads GAGVSQTPSNKVTEKGKYVELRCDPISGHTALYWYRQSLGQGPEFLIYFQGTGAADDSGLPNDRFFAVRPEGSVSTLKIQRTERGDSAVYLCASSRGGQETQYFGPGTRLLVL.

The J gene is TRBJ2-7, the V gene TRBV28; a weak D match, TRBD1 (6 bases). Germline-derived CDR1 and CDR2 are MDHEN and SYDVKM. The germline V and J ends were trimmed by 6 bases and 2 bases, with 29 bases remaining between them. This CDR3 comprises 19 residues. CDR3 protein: CASSDIGIMGATGPYEQYF. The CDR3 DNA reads TGTGCCAGCAGCGATATCGGGATCATGGGGGCGACCGGCCCCTACGAGCAGTACTTC.

CDR3 loop: CASSSPGAGVSLYEQYF. CDR3 in DNA: TGTGCCAGCAGTTCCCCGGGGGCGGGAGTCTCCCTCTACGAGCAGTACTTC. This rearrangement joins TRBV6-2 or TRBV6-3 to TRBJ2-7, with D possibly TRBD2 on 7 matching bases. Germline loops: CDR1 MNHEY, CDR2 SVGEGT. V was shortened by 4 bases and J by 3 bases, with 22 bases between the two germline ends. The CDR3 has 17 amino acids.

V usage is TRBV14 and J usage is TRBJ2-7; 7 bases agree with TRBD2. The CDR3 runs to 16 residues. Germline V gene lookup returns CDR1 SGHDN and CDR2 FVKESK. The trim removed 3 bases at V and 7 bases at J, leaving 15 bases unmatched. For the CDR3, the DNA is TGTGCCAGCAGCCACAACGTACTAGCGACTGTCCGGGAGCAGTACTTC. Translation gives CASSHNVLATVREQYF.

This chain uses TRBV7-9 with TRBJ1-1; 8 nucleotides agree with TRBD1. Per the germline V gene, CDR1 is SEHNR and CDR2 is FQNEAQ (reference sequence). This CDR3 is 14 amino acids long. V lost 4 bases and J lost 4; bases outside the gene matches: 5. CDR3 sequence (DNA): TGTGCCAGCAGCTCCCAAACAGGGGGCACTGAAGCTTTCTTT. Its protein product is CASSSQTGGTEAFF.

CDR3: CASSQDRNSGNTIYF. CDR3 sequence (DNA): TGTGCCAGCAGCCAGGACAGGAACTCTGGAAACACCATATATTTT. V usage is TRBV7-2 and J usage is TRBJ1-3; 7 nucleotides match TRBD1. There are 15 residues in the CDR3. J gave up 0 bases and V 5 bases, and 4 bases lay outside the gene matches. The germline gives CDR1 SGHTA, CDR2 FQGNSA.

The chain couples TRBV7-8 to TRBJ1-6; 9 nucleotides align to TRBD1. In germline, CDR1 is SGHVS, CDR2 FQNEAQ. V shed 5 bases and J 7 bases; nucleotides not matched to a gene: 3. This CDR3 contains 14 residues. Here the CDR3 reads CASSRDRGNSPLHF. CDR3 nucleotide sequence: TGTGCCAGCAGCCGCGACAGGGGGAATTCACCCCTCCACTTT.

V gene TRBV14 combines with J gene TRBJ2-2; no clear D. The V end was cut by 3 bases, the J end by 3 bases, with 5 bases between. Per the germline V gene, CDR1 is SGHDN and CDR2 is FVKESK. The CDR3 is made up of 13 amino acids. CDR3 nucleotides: TGTGCCAGCAGCCACAGATACACCGGGGAGCTGTTTTTT. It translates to CASSHRYTGELFF.

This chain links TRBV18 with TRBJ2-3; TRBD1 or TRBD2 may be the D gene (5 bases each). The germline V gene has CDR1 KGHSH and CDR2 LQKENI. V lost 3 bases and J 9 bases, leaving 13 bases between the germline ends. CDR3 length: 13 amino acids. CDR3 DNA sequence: TGTGCCAGCTCACCGGGGGTGGACCCAACGCAGTATTTT. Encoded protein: CASSPGVDPTQYF.